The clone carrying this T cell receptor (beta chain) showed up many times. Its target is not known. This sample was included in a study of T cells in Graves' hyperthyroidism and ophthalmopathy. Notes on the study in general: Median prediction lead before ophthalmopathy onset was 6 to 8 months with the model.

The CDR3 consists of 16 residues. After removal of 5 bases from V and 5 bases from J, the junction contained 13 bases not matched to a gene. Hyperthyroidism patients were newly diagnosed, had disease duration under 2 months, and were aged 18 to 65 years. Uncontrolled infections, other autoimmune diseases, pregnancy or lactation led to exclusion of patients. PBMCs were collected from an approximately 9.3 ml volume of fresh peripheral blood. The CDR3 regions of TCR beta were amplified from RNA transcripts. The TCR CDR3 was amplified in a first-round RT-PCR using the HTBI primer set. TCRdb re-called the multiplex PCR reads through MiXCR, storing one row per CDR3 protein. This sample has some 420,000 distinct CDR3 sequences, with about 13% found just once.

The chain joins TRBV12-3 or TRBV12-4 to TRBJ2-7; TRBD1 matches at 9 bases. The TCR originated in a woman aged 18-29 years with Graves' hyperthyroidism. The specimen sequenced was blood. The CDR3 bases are TGTGCCAGCAGTCCTACGGTCGGACAGGGGTACCACGAGCAGTACTTC. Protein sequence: CASSPTVGQGYHEQYF.